This section outlines one T cell receptor (beta chain) sequence together with its context. The sequenced patients had an expansion of CD8+CD57+ cells seen by flow cytometry. The V gene lost 6 bases and the J gene lost 5 bases, with 22 bases spanning the gap. Germline V gene sequence: CDR1 MNHNS, CDR2 SASEGT. This CDR3 contains 16 residues. The sample comes from a study of CD8+CD57+ T cells in acquired aplastic anemia. Study-level background: Each DNA sample taken from sorted CD4+ and CD8+ cells came to about 3.4 ug on average.

Profiling that covered TCR beta VDJ and CDR3 relied on genomic DNA as its template. MiXCR was run by TCRdb on the reads, yielding one entry per CDR3 protein. Here the sample spans some 160,000 distinct CDR3 sequences, less than 60% being singletons. Sequencing was carried out using sorted CD4+, CD8+, or CD8+CD57+ T cells (not recorded which) from PBMCs. The sequence derives from a human donor with aplastic anemia. The chain recombines TRBV6-1 with TRBJ1-2, with D perhaps matching TRBD1 (6 bases). CDR3 loop: CASSGPRRGGDYGYTF. The CDR3, as DNA: TGTGCCAGCAGCGGCCCCCGTAGAGGGGGTGATTATGGCTACACCTTC.